Reported below is one T cell receptor (beta chain). Antigen unknown. These data come from a study of identical twins. Study outcomes and limitations: Insertion counts were lower in abundant cord blood beta clonotypes, a trend that memory repertoires did not show.

The CDR3 runs to 15 residues. V shed 5 bases, J shed 4 bases, and the junction held 9 bases outside the gene matches. cDNA molecules carried unique molecular identifiers, and template switching added a universal primer site. TCRdb recomputed calls from the 5' RACE reads with MiXCR, one row per CDR3 protein. Seen here are 750,000 to 950,000 distinct CDR3 sequences, 9% to 15% observed once, and the top ten hold 1.5% to 2%. These data also formed part of another study, on yellow fever vaccine responses in identical twins. Turning to that study: Twins showed a vaccine T cell response that reportedly seemed partly convergent, partly personalized.

Sequences were obtained from PBMCs. The genes are TRBV12-3 or TRBV12-4 and TRBJ2-3, with 7 bases aligning to TRBD2. The receptor was isolated from a woman aged 18-29 years in good health. The CDR3 sequence is CASSQSTSISDTQYF. In nucleotides, the CDR3 is TGTGCCAGCAGTCAATCGACTAGCATTTCAGATACGCAGTATTTT.